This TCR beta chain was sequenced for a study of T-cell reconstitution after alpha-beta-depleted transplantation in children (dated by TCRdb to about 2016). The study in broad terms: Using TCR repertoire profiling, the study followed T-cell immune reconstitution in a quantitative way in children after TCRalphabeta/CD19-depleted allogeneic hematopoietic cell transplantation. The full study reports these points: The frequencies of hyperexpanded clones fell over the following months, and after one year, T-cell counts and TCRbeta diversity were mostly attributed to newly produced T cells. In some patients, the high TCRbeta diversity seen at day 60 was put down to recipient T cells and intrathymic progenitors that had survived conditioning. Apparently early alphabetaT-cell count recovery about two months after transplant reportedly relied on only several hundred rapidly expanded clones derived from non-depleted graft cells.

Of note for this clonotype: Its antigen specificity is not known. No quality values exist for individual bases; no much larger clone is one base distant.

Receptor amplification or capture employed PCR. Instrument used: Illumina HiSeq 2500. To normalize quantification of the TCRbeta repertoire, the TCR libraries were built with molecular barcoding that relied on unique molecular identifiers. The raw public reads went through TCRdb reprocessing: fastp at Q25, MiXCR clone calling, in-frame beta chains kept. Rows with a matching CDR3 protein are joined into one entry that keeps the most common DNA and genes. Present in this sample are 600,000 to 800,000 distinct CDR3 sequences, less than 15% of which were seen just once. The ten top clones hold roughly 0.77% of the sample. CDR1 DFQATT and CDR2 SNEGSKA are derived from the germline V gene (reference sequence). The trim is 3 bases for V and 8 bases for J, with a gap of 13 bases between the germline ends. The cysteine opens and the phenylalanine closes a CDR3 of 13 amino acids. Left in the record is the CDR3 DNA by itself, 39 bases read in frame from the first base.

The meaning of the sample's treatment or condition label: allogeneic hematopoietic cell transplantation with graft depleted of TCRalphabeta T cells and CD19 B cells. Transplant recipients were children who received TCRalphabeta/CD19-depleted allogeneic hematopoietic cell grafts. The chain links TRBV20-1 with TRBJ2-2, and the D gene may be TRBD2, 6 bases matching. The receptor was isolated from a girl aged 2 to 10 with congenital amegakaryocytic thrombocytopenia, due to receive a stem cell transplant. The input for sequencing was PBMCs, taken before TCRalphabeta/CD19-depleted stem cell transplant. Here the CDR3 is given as CSASAGTSGELFF. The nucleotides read TGCAGTGCTAGCGCCGGGACTTCTGGGGAGCTGTTTTTT.